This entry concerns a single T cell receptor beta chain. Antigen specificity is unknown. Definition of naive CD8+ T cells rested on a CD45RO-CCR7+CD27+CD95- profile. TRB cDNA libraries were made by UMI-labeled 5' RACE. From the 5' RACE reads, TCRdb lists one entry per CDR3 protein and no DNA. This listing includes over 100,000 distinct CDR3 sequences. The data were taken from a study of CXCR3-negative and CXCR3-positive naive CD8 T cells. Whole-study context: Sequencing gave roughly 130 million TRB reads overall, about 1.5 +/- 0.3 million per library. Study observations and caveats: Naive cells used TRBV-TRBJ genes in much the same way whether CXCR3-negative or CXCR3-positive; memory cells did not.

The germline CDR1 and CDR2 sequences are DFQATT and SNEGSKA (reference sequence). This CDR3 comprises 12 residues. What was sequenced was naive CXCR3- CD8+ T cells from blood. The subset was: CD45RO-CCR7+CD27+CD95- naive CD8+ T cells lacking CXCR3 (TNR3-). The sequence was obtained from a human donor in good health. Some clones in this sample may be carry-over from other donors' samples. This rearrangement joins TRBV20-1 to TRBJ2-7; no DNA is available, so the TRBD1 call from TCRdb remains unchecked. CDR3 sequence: CSAPLGVYEQYF.